The clone carrying this TCR beta chain appeared many times. These data originate in a study of T cells in Graves' hyperthyroidism and ophthalmopathy. Regions amplified from RNA transcripts were the TCR beta CDR3 regions. With the HTBI primer set, the TCR CDR3 went through a first round of RT-PCR. TCRdb processed the multiplex PCR reads anew with MiXCR; each CDR3 protein has one entry. This sample has roughly 300,000 distinct CDR3 sequences, with less than 30% found just once. Germline loops: CDR1 MNHEY, CDR2 SVGAGI. V shed 6 bases, J shed 5 bases, and the junction held 13 bases outside the gene matches. The CDR3 is 16 residues long.

The receptor comes from a man aged 40-55 years with Graves' hyperthyroidism that later progressed to Graves' ophthalmopathy. Material: blood. The chain has TRBV6-5 and TRBJ1-3; 7 nucleotides match TRBD1. The CDR3 bases are TGTGCCAGCAGACAAATCGGACAGGTCAACCGAAACACCATATATTTT. It codes for CASRQIGQVNRNTIYF.